This T cell receptor delta chain was recorded in a study of γδ T cells in repeated Plasmodium falciparum infection. TCRdb called clones from the multiplex PCR reads again using CATT. Among 50,000 to 65,000 delta-chain clones, roughly 1.8% were seen once, and the ten largest hold 15%. This clone was seen at least ten times. Given a far larger clone just one base away, this is likely a sequencing read error. The sample carries other DNA sequences with the same CDR3. Bulk repertoires came from Vgamma9/Vdelta2+ or Vdelta2-negative gammadelta T cells flow-sorted from PBMC. The CDR3 has 22 amino acids. The V gene's germline CDR1 is TSWWSYY and CDR2 QGS. V dropped 1 base and J dropped 12 bases, with 42 bases sitting between them.

The sample comprised gamma-delta T cells from blood. The source of this sequence is a pool of human donors (malaria-infected and uninfected, not separated). The chain is built from TRDV1 and TRDJ1; D might be TRDD3 (6 bases). The CDR3, as DNA: TGTGCTCTTGGGGAACCTCGGAGAAGAGATACGCGGACACCATTCCACAGCGATAAGGTCATCTTT. It is translated as CALGEPRRRDTRTPFHSDKVIF.